Listed here is a single TCR beta chain. Antigen unknown. Trimming removed 1 base from V and 2 bases from J, with 11 bases in between. Germline V gives CDR1 SGHTA, CDR2 FQGNSA. This CDR3 is built from 15 residues. The data were taken from a study of cytomegalovirus exposure and HLA in healthy donors. Regarding the study as a whole: In vitro confirmation showed three CMV-associated chains to be CMV antigen specific.

Researchers ran the PCR with 60 Vbeta and 13 Jbeta primers. TCRdb's table, derived via immunoSEQ multiplex PCR, lists solely in-frame clones and lacks some. The data hold more than 85,000 clones, with roughly three quarters observed a single time. What was sequenced was PBMCs. The TCR comes from a female donor in good health and CMV-seropositive. V is TRBV7-2 and J is TRBJ2-5; no firm D call. CDR3 DNA sequence: TGTGCCAGCAGCTTAGGGCGAGTGGAGCAAGAGACCCAGTACTTC. Protein: CASSLGRVEQETQYF.